A selection of T cell receptor beta chains follows, all from one sample in a study of Ad26.COV2.S vaccination and SARS-CoV-2 variants. Clones were sequenced by immunoSEQ multiplex PCR, and TCRdb holds only the in-frame ones, with some missing. Of hundreds of thousands of clones in the sample, around 92% were seen once. This material consisted of peripheral blood, taken after recovery from COVID-19. The receptors were sampled from a human donor who had recovered from COVID-19. Each CDR3 is given with its conserved first and last residue. Fields, in order: CDR3 protein, CDR3 DNA, clone size, V gene, J gene, D gene, CDR3 length. D genes are given only for firm matches. Size is stated for part of the rows, as once, few or many counts, or as a class when the clone is expanded.

CDR3aa: CASSLRTSGDYNEQFF
CDR3nt: TGCGCCAGCAGCCTTCGGACTAGCGGAGATTACAATGAGCAGTTCTTC
abundance: .
v_gene: TRBV4-1
j_gene: TRBJ2-1
d_gene: TRBD2
len: 16

CDR3aa: CASSLDLSHSYEQYF
CDR3nt: TGTGCCAGCAGCTTAGATCTCAGTCATTCCTACGAGCAGTACTTC
abundance: .
v_gene: TRBV11-2
j_gene: TRBJ2-7
d_gene: .
len: 15

CDR3aa: CASSPQGNQPQHF
CDR3nt: TGTGCCAGCAGCCCCCAGGGGAATCAGCCCCAGCATTTT
abundance: .
v_gene: TRBV11-2
j_gene: TRBJ1-5
d_gene: .
len: 13

CDR3aa: CASSPMGDTGLNSPLHF
CDR3nt: TGTGCCAGCAGCCCGATGGGGGACACAGGGTTAAATTCACCCCTCCACTTT
abundance: .
v_gene: TRBV11-2
j_gene: TRBJ1-6
d_gene: .
len: 17

CDR3aa: CASSQARSSYNSPLHF
CDR3nt: TGTGCCAGCAGCCAAGCTCGAAGCTCCTATAATTCACCCCTCCACTTT
abundance: .
v_gene: TRBV3-1/TRBV3-2
j_gene: TRBJ1-6
d_gene: .
len: 16

CDR3aa: CASSLLGELAGGFRDTQYF
CDR3nt: TGTGCCAGCAGCTTATTAGGGGAACTAGCGGGGGGCTTTCGGGATACGCAGTATTTT
abundance: .
v_gene: TRBV5-6
j_gene: TRBJ2-3
d_gene: TRBD2
len: 19

CDR3aa: CASKGQGREKLFF
CDR3nt: TGTGCCAGTAAGGGACAGGGGCGCGAAAAACTGTTTTTT
abundance: .
v_gene: TRBV19
j_gene: TRBJ1-4
d_gene: TRBD1
len: 13

CDR3aa: CASSRDAGTVNTEAFF
CDR3nt: TGTGCCAGCAGTAGGGATGCCGGGACAGTAAACACTGAAGCTTTCTTT
abundance: .
v_gene: TRBV6-6
j_gene: TRBJ1-1
d_gene: TRBD1
len: 16

CDR3aa: CASIDSYYGYTF
CDR3nt: TGTGCCAGCATCGACAGTTACTATGGCTACACCTTC
abundance: .
v_gene: TRBV2
j_gene: TRBJ1-2
d_gene: .
len: 12

CDR3aa: CASETAPNYGYTF
CDR3nt: TGTGCCAGCGAGACAGCACCTAACTATGGCTACACCTTC
abundance: .
v_gene: TRBV19
j_gene: TRBJ1-2
d_gene: .
len: 13

CDR3aa: CASSLGRLNTEAFF
CDR3nt: TGTGCCAGCAGCTTAGGGAGGCTGAACACTGAAGCTTTCTTT
abundance: .
v_gene: TRBV11-2
j_gene: TRBJ1-1
d_gene: .
len: 14

CDR3aa: CASSLDSVFGYTF
CDR3nt: TGTGCCAGCAGCTTAGACTCAGTATTTGGCTACACCTTC
abundance: .
v_gene: TRBV7-9
j_gene: TRBJ1-2
d_gene: .
len: 13

CDR3aa: CASSLVGRSNEQYF
CDR3nt: TGTGCCAGCAGCTTGGTGGGCAGGAGTAACGAGCAGTACTTC
abundance: .
v_gene: TRBV5-6
j_gene: TRBJ2-7
d_gene: .
len: 14

CDR3aa: CASSQSGTGNTEAFF
CDR3nt: TGCGCCAGCAGCCAATCCGGGACGGGGAACACTGAAGCTTTCTTT
abundance: .
v_gene: TRBV4-3
j_gene: TRBJ1-1
d_gene: .
len: 15

CDR3aa: CASSLSASMNTEAFF
CDR3nt: TGTGCCAGCAGCTTATCGGCATCTATGAACACTGAAGCTTTCTTT
abundance: .
v_gene: TRBV7-2
j_gene: TRBJ1-1
d_gene: .
len: 15

CDR3aa: CASRNEQGNTIYF
CDR3nt: TGTGCCAGTAGGAACGAACAGGGAAACACCATATATTTT
abundance: once
v_gene: TRBV19
j_gene: TRBJ1-3
d_gene: .
len: 13

CDR3aa: CASKVEAGANVLTF
CDR3nt: TGTGCCAGTAAAGTGGAGGCTGGGGCCAACGTCCTGACTTTC
abundance: .
v_gene: TRBV19
j_gene: TRBJ2-6
d_gene: .
len: 14

CDR3aa: CASGLVRDTQYF
CDR3nt: TGTGCTAGTGGTTTGGTAAGAGATACGCAGTATTTT
abundance: .
v_gene: TRBV12-5
j_gene: TRBJ2-3
d_gene: .
len: 12

CDR3aa: CASSQGSGEQFF
CDR3nt: TGCGCCAGCAGCCAAGGATCCGGCGAGCAGTTCTTC
abundance: .
v_gene: TRBV4-3
j_gene: TRBJ2-1
d_gene: .
len: 12

CDR3aa: CASSQAGGTNYGYTF
CDR3nt: TGCGCCAGCAGCCAAGCCGGGGGGACTAACTATGGCTACACCTTC
abundance: .
v_gene: TRBV4-3
j_gene: TRBJ1-2
d_gene: .
len: 15

CDR3aa: CASSTGLAGGPGEQYF
CDR3nt: TGCGCCAGCAGCACGGGACTAGCGGGGGGGCCAGGCGAGCAGTACTTC
abundance: .
v_gene: TRBV5-1
j_gene: TRBJ2-7
d_gene: TRBD2
len: 16

CDR3aa: CAIVRELNYGYTF
CDR3nt: TGTGCCATCGTAAGGGAACTTAACTATGGCTACACCTTC
abundance: .
v_gene: TRBV10-3
j_gene: TRBJ1-2
d_gene: .
len: 13

CDR3aa: CASSQVGTGGREAFF
CDR3nt: TGTGCCAGCAGCCAAGTGGGGACAGGGGGCCGGGAAGCTTTCTTT
abundance: .
v_gene: TRBV14
j_gene: TRBJ1-1
d_gene: TRBD1
len: 15

CDR3aa: CASRADIGTEAFF
CDR3nt: TGTGCCAGCAGGGCAGATATCGGCACTGAAGCTTTCTTT
abundance: .
v_gene: TRBV25-1
j_gene: TRBJ1-1
d_gene: .
len: 13

CDR3aa: CASREGGGEQFF
CDR3nt: TGTGCCAGCAGAGAAGGGGGCGGTGAGCAGTTCTTC
abundance: .
v_gene: TRBV12-3/TRBV12-4
j_gene: TRBJ2-1
d_gene: TRBD1
len: 12

CDR3aa: CASSLSPGGEQPQHF
CDR3nt: TGTGCCAGCAGCTTGAGTCCCGGCGGCGAGCAGCCCCAGCATTTT
abundance: .
v_gene: TRBV5-4
j_gene: TRBJ1-5
d_gene: .
len: 15

CDR3aa: CARIRGDEETQYF
CDR3nt: TGTGCCAGGATTCGCGGGGACGAGGAGACCCAGTACTTC
abundance: .
v_gene: TRBV6-5
j_gene: TRBJ2-5
d_gene: .
len: 13

CDR3aa: CASSWRDRGTDEQYF
CDR3nt: TGCGCCAGCAGCTGGAGGGACAGGGGTACCGACGAGCAGTACTTC
abundance: .
v_gene: TRBV5-1
j_gene: TRBJ2-7
d_gene: TRBD1
len: 15

CDR3aa: CASSSRTGRNSGNTIYF
CDR3nt: TGTGCCAGCAGCTCCAGGACAGGGAGAAACTCTGGAAACACCATATATTTT
abundance: .
v_gene: TRBV3-1/TRBV3-2
j_gene: TRBJ1-3
d_gene: TRBD1
len: 17

CDR3aa: CSVDGAGNSPLHF
CDR3nt: TGCAGCGTTGATGGGGCAGGGAATTCACCCCTCCACTTT
abundance: .
v_gene: TRBV29-1
j_gene: TRBJ1-6
d_gene: .
len: 13

CDR3aa: CASSEWAGSYGYTF
CDR3nt: TGTGCCAGCAGTGAATGGGCAGGGAGCTATGGCTACACCTTC
abundance: .
v_gene: TRBV25-1
j_gene: TRBJ1-2
d_gene: .
len: 14

CDR3aa: CASSIGQGHSNQPQHF
CDR3nt: TGTGCCAGTAGTATAGGACAGGGGCATAGCAATCAGCCCCAGCATTTT
abundance: .
v_gene: TRBV19
j_gene: TRBJ1-5
d_gene: TRBD1
len: 16

CDR3aa: CASSNVVYSNQPQHF
CDR3nt: TGTGCCAGTAGTAACGTAGTCTATAGCAATCAGCCCCAGCATTTT
abundance: .
v_gene: TRBV19
j_gene: TRBJ1-5
d_gene: .
len: 15

CDR3aa: CASSQEEDDQPQHF
CDR3nt: TGCGCCAGCAGCCAAGAGGAGGACGATCAGCCCCAGCATTTT
abundance: .
v_gene: TRBV4-3
j_gene: TRBJ1-5
d_gene: .
len: 14

CDR3aa: CASSYFGSGNTIYF
CDR3nt: TGTGCCAGCAGTTACTTCGGCTCTGGAAACACCATATATTTT
abundance: .
v_gene: TRBV6-5
j_gene: TRBJ1-3
d_gene: .
len: 14

CDR3aa: CASSPTGGSQPQHF
CDR3nt: TGTGCCAGCAGCCCCACAGGGGGCTCTCAGCCCCAGCATTTT
abundance: .
v_gene: TRBV27
j_gene: TRBJ1-5
d_gene: TRBD1
len: 14

CDR3aa: CSALTQAYEQYF
CDR3nt: TGCAGCGCCCTTACGCAGGCCTACGAGCAGTACTTC
abundance: .
v_gene: TRBV29-1
j_gene: TRBJ2-7
d_gene: .
len: 12

CDR3aa: CASSQDSRGDGYTF
CDR3nt: TGCGCCAGCAGCCAAGATTCCAGGGGTGATGGCTACACCTTC
abundance: .
v_gene: TRBV4-1
j_gene: TRBJ1-2
d_gene: .
len: 14

CDR3aa: CASLGNRHSNQPQHF
CDR3nt: TGTGCCAGCTTAGGGAATAGGCATAGCAATCAGCCCCAGCATTTT
abundance: .
v_gene: TRBV2
j_gene: TRBJ1-5
d_gene: .
len: 15

CDR3aa: CASSFGDLRGRADTQYF
CDR3nt: TGTGCCAGCAGCTTTGGGGATCTCCGGGGCCGGGCAGATACGCAGTATTTT
abundance: .
v_gene: TRBV5-6
j_gene: TRBJ2-3
d_gene: .
len: 17

CDR3aa: CASSLDNRAGPSTEAFF
CDR3nt: TGTGCCAGCAGTTTAGATAATAGGGCAGGCCCTAGCACTGAAGCTTTCTTT
abundance: .
v_gene: TRBV27
j_gene: TRBJ1-1
d_gene: .
len: 17

CDR3aa: CASSYTGHTEAFF
CDR3nt: TGTGCCAGCAGCTATACAGGGCACACTGAAGCTTTCTTT
abundance: .
v_gene: TRBV11-2
j_gene: TRBJ1-1
d_gene: .
len: 13

CDR3aa: CASSEGASNQPQHF
CDR3nt: TGTGCCAGCAGTGAAGGAGCGAGCAATCAGCCCCAGCATTTT
abundance: .
v_gene: TRBV25-1
j_gene: TRBJ1-5
d_gene: .
len: 14

CDR3aa: CASREGATEAFF
CDR3nt: TGTGCCAGCAGGGAGGGGGCCACTGAAGCTTTCTTT
abundance: .
v_gene: TRBV13
j_gene: TRBJ1-1
d_gene: TRBD1
len: 12

CDR3aa: CASSLRGLGDNEQFF
CDR3nt: TGTGCCAGCAGTTTACGTGGCTTGGGGGACAATGAGCAGTTCTTC
abundance: once
v_gene: TRBV27
j_gene: TRBJ2-1
d_gene: .
len: 15

CDR3aa: CASSPIGGRTGELFF
CDR3nt: TGTGCCAGCAGCCCAATAGGGGGGCGCACCGGGGAGCTGTTTTTT
abundance: once
v_gene: TRBV7-6
j_gene: TRBJ2-2
d_gene: .
len: 15

CDR3aa: CASSYSGGRNEKLFF
CDR3nt: TGTGCCAGCAGTTACAGCGGGGGGCGAAATGAAAAACTGTTTTTT
abundance: .
v_gene: TRBV6-5
j_gene: TRBJ1-4
d_gene: .
len: 15

CDR3aa: CSALRGGYEQYF
CDR3nt: TGCAGCGCCCTCAGGGGAGGCTACGAGCAGTACTTC
abundance: .
v_gene: TRBV29-1
j_gene: TRBJ2-7
d_gene: .
len: 12